This T cell receptor (beta chain) was captured in a study of cytomegalovirus exposure and HLA in healthy donors listed by TCRdb under 2017. Looking at the study overall: An earlier analysis of 587 of the donors reported 276 Gb of sequence data and 100 million to 120 million unique TCR beta sequences obtained from approximately 180 million T cells. Because of strong linkage in the cohort, roughly five DR-DQ haplotypes were treated as single units for association and clustering. On average, roughly 250,000 unique TCR beta nucleotide sequences were sequenced per donor among about 400 genotyped donors of the cohort, with roughly 19% of those sequences being non-productive. Among the roughly 400 genotyped donors, around 79% belonged to the genetic ancestry cluster associated with self-reported Caucasian donors. A later analysis re-examined previously published TCR beta repertoires from roughly 720 donors and added high-resolution HLA genotyping to investigate patterns of TCR occurrence. Donor age, sex, ethnicity and CMV serostatus were compiled alongside the repertoire data. HLA typing included class I and class II loci at four-digit resolution. Using immunosequencing, the study profiled T cell repertoires from about 610 subjects and related those repertoires to cytomegalovirus serostatus. The number of donors typed differed by locus, with roughly 629-640 for A, B, C, DRB1 and DQB1, roughly 520 for DQA1, 606 for DPA1, and 450 to 480 for DPB1. Along with the approximately 700-subject first cohort, a separate validation cohort of over 90 different subjects was used. High-throughput TCR immunosequencing, statistical association of individual TCRs with disease status, and machine learning were combined to predict cytomegalovirus infection status. An earlier analysis of several hundred of the donors applied high-throughput TCR beta sequencing to assess whether each TCR beta V gene segment acted as functional or pseudogenic. Every discovery cohort repertoire had been produced on one sequencing platform. A later genetic analysis used genome-wide SNP genotypes for about 55% of the 666 donors, treating that subset as a discovery cohort. The aim of the study was to test whether cataloging public T cell receptors could identify signatures of past pathogen exposure. In the later analysis, no new phenotypic data were used to find candidate immune exposures; instead, reliance was placed on TCR beta sequences and their occurrence across donors. An early release that covered about 600 HLA-typed donors contained approximately 300 gigabases of sequencing data and around 85 million unique TCR sequences. What the work shows at the level of the full study, not this receptor alone: According to a later analysis, parvovirus B19, influenza, CMV and Epstein-Barr virus appeared linked to several top co-occurrence clusters. A later genetic analysis associated a missense DCLRE1C variant with V-gene and J-gene trimming of TCR beta chains, and an independent cohort replicated the association. A later analysis found that HLA-associated TCR beta chains were more clonally expanded and had lower generation probabilities than equally common non-associated chains. Linkage disequilibrium might explain the correlated functional status among segregating V segments, but an unknown experimental factor could not be excluded. Presence/absence analyses assumed roughly uniform sequencing depth across donors, an assumption that may not hold. In a later analysis, 15,000 to 20,000 TCR beta sequences were associated with specific HLA alleles at a false discovery rate of 0.05. According to a later analysis, TCR association rates differed among HLA loci, with DRB1 alleles showing the most associated TCRs and HLA-C alleles showing the fewest. The sequencing pipeline was judged likely to have produced a cluster of highly shared sequence variants as a technical artifact. This cohort had only TCR beta chains sequenced, and the lack of alpha or paired-chain data limited which features could be detected. A later genetic analysis reported fewer N-insertions in productive TCRs among donors in an Asian-associated ancestry cluster than the roughly 620-donor mean. When HLA alleles, especially DR and DQ, strongly co-occurred, attributing TCR associations to individual alleles was difficult. While some public TCRs were present in many individuals, most TCR sequences turned up only very rarely across donors. A further reported finding was that TCR beta sequences accurately predicted the HLA-A and HLA-B alleles for most subjects in the first cohort. A few of the identified cytomegalovirus-associated TCR beta chains were confirmed in vitro to be specific for cytomegalovirus antigens. For the cohort, immune exposure information was limited to CMV serostatus. Broadly in line with IMGT annotations, most TCR beta V segments showed up in productive rearrangements about 87% or about 30% of the time in an earlier analysis of roughly 590 of the donors. HLA typing was unavailable for some donors at each locus, so association tests used only the typed subset. In the study, some 160 TCR beta chains were listed as associated with cytomegalovirus. Some IMGT-functional V segments, including TRBV6-2 and TRBV6-3, could not be told apart with the 87-base-pair reads, so those segments were excluded. The classifier was reported to diagnose cytomegalovirus status with high specificity and sensitivity in both the original and validation cohorts. In a later analysis, most CMV-associated TCR beta chains were found to appear HLA-restricted, with HLA associations seemingly driven largely by CMV exposure. The earlier analysis of approximately 540 of the donors excluded around 17 rarely observed V segments, including chromosome 9 orphons, because counts were too low. The authors suggested that the approach could potentially be extended to other disease states and immunological phenotypes.

The CDR3 starts with the cysteine, ends with the phenylalanine, and has 15 residues. Just CDR3 DNA is preserved here, 45 bases in frame from base 1. Via the germline V gene, CDR1 is WSHSY and CDR2 SAAADI. V is pruned by 6 bases and J by 5 bases, leaving 5 bases of the junction without a gene match. Library creation used the immunoSEQ multiplex PCR assay. For the multiplex PCR, a mixture combining 60 forward primers for TCR Vbeta segments and 13 reverse primers for TCR Jbeta segments was used. The CDR3 region of rearranged TCR beta genes was amplified from genomic DNA by a multiplex PCR assay. The amplified TCR beta libraries were sequenced on the Illumina HiSeq System as 87-base-pair reads. As for the authors' bioinformatics: Across the roughly 700 repertoires, a later analysis counted tens of millions of unique TCR beta chains, roughly 11 million of which were shared by at least two donors. A nearest-neighbor algorithm error-corrected the raw reads and collapsed the reads into unique sequences, merging closely related sequences to remove PCR and sequencing errors. To assign V, D and J gene segments, CDR3 sequences were aligned to IMGT reference sequences. Each retained sequence needed at least a six-nucleotide match to both a V gene segment and a J gene segment. Rearrangements were classified as productive when the CDR3 lacked stop codons and remained in frame with V and J, and all other rearrangements were classified as non-productive. Following IMGT convention, CDR3 was defined as the stretch from the second conserved V-encoded cysteine up to the conserved J-encoded phenylalanine. The earlier analysis of more than 450 of the donors excluded sequences that lacked an unambiguous match to a single V gene segment. An earlier analysis of several hundred of the donors called V segments functional above 56.7% productive rearrangements and segregating when the between-donor standard deviation exceeded 5%. A statistical classification framework was built for diagnosing cytomegalovirus status from the catalog of TCR beta chain sequences. In a later analysis, TCR nucleotide sequences were compared against IMGT/GENE-DB human TR gene sequences so that V and J genes could be assigned. In a later analysis, CDR3 sequences and most-parsimonious VDJ recombination scenarios were assigned using the TCRdist pipeline. In a later analysis, every TCR beta chain was defined by the combination of its CDR3 amino acid sequence and its V-gene family, and reads without a unique V-gene family were dropped. In a later analysis, approximately 640 highly shared, low-generation-probability nucleotide sequences were removed to address suspected cross-contamination and a sequencing artifact. For each public chain, a later analysis derived a clonal expansion index from normalized ranks of inferred template counts within each repertoire. In a later analysis, generation probabilities were computed with a VDJ recombination model fitted to out-of-frame rearrangements, and the resulting probabilities were checked against IGoR. A later analysis scored TCR-TCR, TCR-HLA and TCR-CMV co-occurrence with hypergeometric tests, applying a repertoire-size bias correction to TCR pairs. A later analysis estimated false discovery rates by permuting HLA or CMV assignments 20 times. In a later analysis, co-occurring TCRs were grouped using DBSCAN, and TCRdist sequence similarity was added for clustering within HLA-allele-positive subsets. Repertoires with fewer than 30,000 or more than 120,000 public chains were left out of co-occurrence clustering, as were several repertoires with anomalous nucleotide sharing. Held by TCRdb, this immuneACCESS table contains in-frame sequences only and omits some clones. Under half of the omission traces to an unresolved V gene where checked; the cause of the rest is unknown. V, J and clone size were drawn from that table, and D and trimming were deduced from the DNA. The sample table shows roughly 180,000 clones, and more than 65% are seen once. About 2.5% of the sample goes to the ten largest clones.

On this clone itself: No antigen is known for it. Within one base of it there is no much larger clone, and no base qualities were kept.

The cohort comprised 666 healthy bone marrow donors. All cohort members were sampled while nominally healthy, although unrecorded immune exposures were likely present. The donor was CMV seropositive and was included in the group of around 300 seropositive cohort members. A peripheral blood sample was collected from each donor, and TCR beta sequencing was performed on peripheral blood mononuclear cells. Genomic DNA extraction from the blood cell samples was performed with the Qiagen DNeasy Blood Extraction Kit. The sequence is built from TRBV10-2 and TRBJ1-6; 9 bases in the junction line up with TRBD1. The clonotype originates from a woman in her twenties or thirties in good health and CMV-seropositive. Material for sequencing was PBMCs. The CDR3 amino acid sequence is: CASSLGQGNNSPLHF. The DNA sequence is given as TGCGCCAGCAGCCTTGGACAGGGGAATAATTCACCCCTCCACTTT.